This T cell receptor beta chain originates from a study of CD8+ T cells in alopecia areata. Looking at the study overall: Treated patients received oral tofacitinib, 5 to 10 mg twice daily. The study's findings and limits: The study found tofacitinib significantly decreased scalp clonality and expanded CD8+ clones among the top 100. Scalp lesions, especially in alopecia totalis/universalis, had higher clonality than normal scalp.

Points on this clone: The antigen is not known.

Treatment meaning: oral pan-JAK inhibitor, 5-10 mg twice daily. Sampling of alopecia areata patients yielded lesional scalp punch biopsies as well as peripheral blood. V was clipped by 0 bases and J by 3 bases, with 6 bases between them. This CDR3 spans 13 amino acids. Germline CDR1 reads LGHNA; CDR2 reads YSLEER. Following extraction, RNA underwent reverse transcription to cDNA, which served as the sequencing template. Profiling relied on immunoSEQ multiplex PCR, and the TCRdb table lists in-frame clones only, not all of them. The profile shows some 220,000 clones, more than 45% of them singletons. This rearrangement joins TRBV4-3 to TRBJ2-7; D call uncertain. The starting material was CD4+ T cells sorted from blood, obtained at week 4, from a patient treated with tofacitinib. The sequence was collected from a human donor with alopecia areata. The CDR3 DNA follows: TGCGCCAGCAGCCAAGATATGGGCTACGAGCAGTACTTC. Amino acids: CASSQDMGYEQYF.